This T cell receptor beta chain stems from a study of blood T cell repertoires in COVID-19. As for the study in general: From the United States, Italy and Spain came samples of acute and convalescent COVID-19.

Data came from immunoSEQ multiplex PCR; TCRdb stores just in-frame clones and leaves some out. The table has about 210,000 clones, about four fifths seen once. The CDR3 covers 16 residues. The germline gives CDR1 SGHDT, CDR2 YYEEEE. Deletions cut 4 bases from V and 4 bases from J, with 20 bases between. The chain employs TRBV5-6 and TRBJ1-2, with a weak D call TRBD1 (5 bases). The sample comprised PBMCs or T cells enriched from blood (not recorded which). This sequence was found in a young woman who had been exposed to COVID-19. The CDR3 sequence: CASSTGGWASGYGYTF. The DNA of the CDR3 is TGTGCCAGCAGCACCGGGGGGTGGGCATCAGGCTATGGCTACACCTTC.